These T cell receptor beta chains were read from a single sample in a study of T cell responses to AZD1222 COVID-19 vaccine. Assay used: immunoSEQ multiplex PCR; TCRdb lists only in-frame clones, some missing. The table lists approximately 100,000 clones, roughly 90% of them singletons. Sequencing was performed on peripheral blood, taken on day 0 of AZD1222 vaccination. These receptors were taken from an adult in good health. The CDR3 runs from the conserved cysteine through the conserved F or W. Each record gives: D gene, V gene, J gene, clone size, CDR3 DNA, CDR3 protein. The D gene is left open where the match is weak. The size field is filled for only some rows; it gives once, few, many or a size class.

D gene: TRBD2; V gene: TRBV19; J gene: TRBJ2-7; clone size: few; CDR3 DNA: TGTGCCAGTCTAAGGAGGCTAGCGGGGGCCCTGAACTCCTACGAGCAGTACTTC; CDR3 protein: CASLRRLAGALNSYEQYF
D gene: .; V gene: TRBV9; J gene: TRBJ1-5; clone size: .; CDR3 DNA: TGTGCCAGCAGCCCCGGACAATATAGCAATCAGCCCCAGCATTTT; CDR3 protein: CASSPGQYSNQPQHF
D gene: TRBD1; V gene: TRBV18; J gene: TRBJ1-1; clone size: few; CDR3 DNA: TGTGCCAGCTCACCAGTGACAGGGGGGGGAACTGAAGCTTTCTTT; CDR3 protein: CASSPVTGGGTEAFF
D gene: TRBD1; V gene: TRBV6-6; J gene: TRBJ2-7; clone size: .; CDR3 DNA: TGTGCCAGCAGTCCCCCCCCCGGACAGGTTCCGCTTGGCCCCTACGAGCAGTACTTC; CDR3 protein: CASSPPPGQVPLGPYEQYF
D gene: .; V gene: TRBV9; J gene: TRBJ2-6; clone size: .; CDR3 DNA: TGTGCCAGCAGCGTAGGAGCAGGGCAGGCTGGGGCCAACGTCCTGACTTTC; CDR3 protein: CASSVGAGQAGANVLTF
D gene: .; V gene: TRBV6-5; J gene: TRBJ2-6; clone size: once; CDR3 DNA: TGTGCCAGCAGCTTGTCTGGGGCCAACGTCCTGACTTTC; CDR3 protein: CASSLSGANVLTF
D gene: .; V gene: TRBV12-3/TRBV12-4; J gene: TRBJ2-1; clone size: .; CDR3 DNA: TGTGCCAGCAGTGTATACAATGAGCAGTTCTTC; CDR3 protein: CASSVYNEQFF
D gene: TRBD1; V gene: TRBV5-1; J gene: TRBJ1-3; clone size: .; CDR3 DNA: TGCGCCAGCAGCTTGGTGGGACAGGGTGGAAACACCATATATTTT; CDR3 protein: CASSLVGQGGNTIYF
D gene: TRBD1; V gene: TRBV3-1/TRBV3-2; J gene: TRBJ1-2; clone size: .; CDR3 DNA: TGTGCCAGCAGCCCAACCTTGCGGGGACAGCTTTATGGCTACACCTTC; CDR3 protein: CASSPTLRGQLYGYTF
D gene: TRBD1; V gene: TRBV5-1; J gene: TRBJ1-2; clone size: .; CDR3 DNA: TGCGCCAGCAGCTTAGGGGGACAGACCAACTATGGCTACACCTTC; CDR3 protein: CASSLGGQTNYGYTF
D gene: TRBD1; V gene: TRBV18; J gene: TRBJ2-3; clone size: .; CDR3 DNA: TGTGCCAGCTCACCAGGGGGACAGGCAGATACGCAGTATTTT; CDR3 protein: CASSPGGQADTQYF
D gene: .; V gene: TRBV5-6; J gene: TRBJ2-1; clone size: .; CDR3 DNA: TGTGCCAGCAGCTTGGGGACGGGAACCTACAATGAGCAGTTCTTC; CDR3 protein: CASSLGTGTYNEQFF
D gene: .; V gene: TRBV6-1; J gene: TRBJ1-6; clone size: .; CDR3 DNA: TGTGCCAGCAGTGAACAGGTTCAGGGTTCACCCCTCCACTTT; CDR3 protein: CASSEQVQGSPLHF
D gene: .; V gene: TRBV7-2; J gene: TRBJ1-1; clone size: .; CDR3 DNA: TGTGCCAGCAGCCCCTGGGGTTCGGGGGGCACTGAAGCTTTCTTT; CDR3 protein: CASSPWGSGGTEAFF
D gene: .; V gene: TRBV6-5; J gene: TRBJ1-1; clone size: .; CDR3 DNA: TGTGCCAGCAGTCGTGCGTCGATGAACACTGAAGCTTTCTTT; CDR3 protein: CASSRASMNTEAFF